This is a list of T cell receptor beta chains from one sample in a study of blood T cells in healthy people across ages. Each CDR3 protein gets one entry after TCRdb re-called the 5' RACE reads with MiXCR. The sample records hundreds of thousands of distinct CDR3 sequences, under 70% being singletons. The source material was blood. The receptors were sampled from a man in his 60s in good health. Each CDR3 is given with its conserved first and last residue. D genes are given only for firm matches. Rows give clone size only sometimes, using once, few, many, or a class for an expanded clone.

size: few; D: NA; V: TRBV29-1; J: TRBJ2-7; DNA: TGCAGCGCTTCCGGGACATACCCTCTCGAGCAGTACTTC; CDR3: CSASGTYPLEQYF
size: NA; D: NA; V: TRBV6-5; J: TRBJ1-1; DNA: TGTGCCAGCAGTGACAAGGCTACGAACACTGAAGCTTTCTTT; CDR3: CASSDKATNTEAFF
size: NA; D: NA; V: TRBV15; J: TRBJ2-1; DNA: TGTGCCACCAGCAGAGATCGGGACCCGCGCAATGAGCAGTTCTTC; CDR3: CATSRDRDPRNEQFF
size: NA; D: NA; V: TRBV7-9; J: TRBJ2-6; DNA: TGTGCCAGCAGTCCTAATTCGGGACGTACCTCTGGGGCCAACGTCCTGACTTTC; CDR3: CASSPNSGRTSGANVLTF
size: once; D: NA; V: TRBV3-1; J: TRBJ1-2; DNA: TGTGCCAGCAGCAAAGAGCCACAGGGATCGTATGGCTACACCTTC; CDR3: CASSKEPQGSYGYTF
size: NA; D: TRBD1; V: TRBV20-1; J: TRBJ2-1; DNA: TGCAGTGCGGTCCACAGGGGTTCGAGGAATGAGCAGTTCTTC; CDR3: CSAVHRGSRNEQFF
size: NA; D: NA; V: TRBV28; J: TRBJ2-7; DNA: TGTGCCAGCAGTTCAACAGGCACGGGCGAGCAGTACTTC; CDR3: CASSSTGTGEQYF
size: NA; D: NA; V: TRBV6-2/TRBV6-3; J: TRBJ1-6; DNA: TGTGCCAGCAGTCCCGGTGGAAGTTGGAATTCACCCCTCCACTTT; CDR3: CASSPGGSWNSPLHF
size: NA; D: TRBD2; V: TRBV4-1; J: TRBJ2-1; DNA: TGCGCCAGCAGCCAAACCCAACTAGCGGGGGCCAGCTACAATGAGCAGTTCTTC; CDR3: CASSQTQLAGASYNEQFF
size: NA; D: TRBD1; V: TRBV7-9; J: TRBJ1-2; DNA: TGTCCCAGCAGCGCCAGGGGGACGGACTATGGCTACACCTTC; CDR3: CPSSARGTDYGYTF
size: NA; D: NA; V: TRBV4-2; J: TRBJ2-5; DNA: TGTGCCAGCAGCCAAGAAATAGGCCACGGCCGGGAGACCCAGTACTTC; CDR3: CASSQEIGHGRETQYF
size: NA; D: NA; V: TRBV12-3/TRBV12-4; J: TRBJ2-5; DNA: TGTGCCAGCAGAAACTCCCGGGACTTGGGAGGCCAGTACTTC; CDR3: CASRNSRDLGGQYF
size: NA; D: TRBD1; V: TRBV20-1; J: TRBJ2-4; DNA: TGCAGTGCTAGAGATCAGGGGGCCATAGCCAAAAACATTCAGTACTTC; CDR3: CSARDQGAIAKNIQYF
size: NA; D: NA; V: TRBV7-9; J: TRBJ1-2; DNA: TGTGCCAGCAGCGCCCGGGCCTCAGACTATGGCTACACCTTC; CDR3: CASSARASDYGYTF
size: few; D: NA; V: TRBV27; J: TRBJ2-7; DNA: TGTGCCAGCAGTGTCTCATCCTCTGGGGAGCAGTACTTC; CDR3: CASSVSSSGEQYF
size: NA; D: NA; V: TRBV6-4; J: TRBJ2-7; DNA: TGTGCCAGCAGTGAAGAGAAGGCCGCTACATACGAGCAGTACTTC; CDR3: CASSEEKAATYEQYF
size: NA; D: NA; V: TRBV15; J: TRBJ1-2; DNA: TGTGCCACCAGCAGAGATTGGGACGGATATGGCTACACCTTC; CDR3: CATSRDWDGYGYTF
size: NA; D: NA; V: TRBV21-1; J: TRBJ2-6; DNA: TGTGCCAGCAGCAAAGCGGGGACAGGGCTTCTCTCTGGGGCCAACGTCCTGACTTTC; CDR3: CASSKAGTGLLSGANVLTF
size: NA; D: TRBD2; V: TRBV20-1; J: TRBJ2-7; DNA: TGCAGCGCACGGACTAGCGGGGGGAAAGAAGGTCACGAGCAGTACTTC; CDR3: CSARTSGGKEGHEQYF
size: NA; D: TRBD1; V: TRBV2; J: TRBJ1-2; DNA: TGTGCCAGCAGCCGGTCCGGGACAGGGGGCGTTCACTATGGCTACACCTTC; CDR3: CASSRSGTGGVHYGYTF